Sequencing of this T cell receptor beta chain was carried out in a study of CD8 T cells in ankylosing spondylitis. Overall study results and limits: In ankylosing spondylitis blood, a motif of about eight highly homologous TCR beta variants appeared characteristic. CD8+ cells made up the disease-linked clones, which were relatively rare in peripheral blood.

With molecular barcodes, quantitative 5'-RACE was used to make the TCR beta libraries. TCRdb itself ran the 5' RACE reads through MiXCR, one entry per CDR3 protein. The sample contains some 52,000 distinct CDR3 sequences, roughly 7.3% of which appear only once. The CDR3 runs 16 residues. V was trimmed by 3 bases and J by 0 bases, leaving 12 bases between them. From germline, CDR1 is KGHSH and CDR2 LQKENI. This clonotype occurred many times. The antigen is unknown. Sequenced: blood, either unsorted or a sorted T cell fraction (not recorded which). The chain is built from TRBV18 and TRBJ1-3; maybe TRBD1 (5 bases). The TCR originated in a female donor with ankylosing spondylitis or in good health (not recorded which). The CDR3 protein is CASSPVGTSSGNTIYF. The CDR3 bases are TGTGCCAGCTCACCGGTAGGGACCAGCTCTGGAAACACCATATATTTT.